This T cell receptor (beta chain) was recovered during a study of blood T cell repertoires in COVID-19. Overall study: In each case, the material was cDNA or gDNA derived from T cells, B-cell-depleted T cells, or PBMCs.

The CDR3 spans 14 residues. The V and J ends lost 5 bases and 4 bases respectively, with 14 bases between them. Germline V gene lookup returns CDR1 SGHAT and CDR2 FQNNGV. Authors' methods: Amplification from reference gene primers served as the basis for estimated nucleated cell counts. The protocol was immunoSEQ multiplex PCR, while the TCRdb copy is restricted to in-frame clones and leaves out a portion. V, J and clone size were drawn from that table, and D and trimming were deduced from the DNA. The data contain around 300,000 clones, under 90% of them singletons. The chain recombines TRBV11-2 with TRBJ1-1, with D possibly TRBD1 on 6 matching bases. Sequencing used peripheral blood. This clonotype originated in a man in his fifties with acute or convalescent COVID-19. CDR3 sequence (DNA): TGTGCCAGCAGCCCAGGGGCCCCGGGCACTGAAGCTTTCTTT. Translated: CASSPGAPGTEAFF.